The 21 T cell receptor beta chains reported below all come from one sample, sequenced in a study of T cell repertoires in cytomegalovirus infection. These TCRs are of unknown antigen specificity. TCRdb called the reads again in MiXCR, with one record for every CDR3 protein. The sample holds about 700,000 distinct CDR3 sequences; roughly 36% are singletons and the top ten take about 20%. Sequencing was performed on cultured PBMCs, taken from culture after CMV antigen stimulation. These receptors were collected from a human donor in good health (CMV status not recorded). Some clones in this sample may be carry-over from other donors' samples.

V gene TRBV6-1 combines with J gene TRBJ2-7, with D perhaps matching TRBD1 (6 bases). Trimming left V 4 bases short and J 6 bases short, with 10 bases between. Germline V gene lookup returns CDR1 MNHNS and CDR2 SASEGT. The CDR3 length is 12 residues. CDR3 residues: CASSGQGGEQYF. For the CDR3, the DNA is TGTGCCAGCAGTGGTCAAGGGGGCGAGCAGTACTTC.

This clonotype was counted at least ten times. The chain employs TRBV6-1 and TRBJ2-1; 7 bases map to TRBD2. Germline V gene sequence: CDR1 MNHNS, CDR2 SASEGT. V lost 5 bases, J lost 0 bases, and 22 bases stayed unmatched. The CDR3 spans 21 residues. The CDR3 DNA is TGTGCCAGCAGTTATCTCAGAACGGTTGTTGCGCGGGAGCCCTCCTACAATGAGCAGTTCTTC. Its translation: CASSYLRTVVAREPSYNEQFF.

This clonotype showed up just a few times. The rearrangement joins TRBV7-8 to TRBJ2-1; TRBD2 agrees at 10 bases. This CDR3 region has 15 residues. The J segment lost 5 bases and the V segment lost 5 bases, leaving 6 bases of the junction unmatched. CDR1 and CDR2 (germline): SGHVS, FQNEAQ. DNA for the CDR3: TGTGCCAGCAGCCCTAGCGGGAGCGTGGACAATGAGCAGTTCTTC. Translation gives CASSPSGSVDNEQFF.

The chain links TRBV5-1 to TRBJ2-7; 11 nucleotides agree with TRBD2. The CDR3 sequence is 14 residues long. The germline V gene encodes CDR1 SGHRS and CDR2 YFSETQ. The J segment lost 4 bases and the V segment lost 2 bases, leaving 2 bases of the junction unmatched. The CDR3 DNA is TGCGCCAGCAGCTTTAGGACTAGCGGGTACGAGCAGTACTTC. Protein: CASSFRTSGYEQYF.

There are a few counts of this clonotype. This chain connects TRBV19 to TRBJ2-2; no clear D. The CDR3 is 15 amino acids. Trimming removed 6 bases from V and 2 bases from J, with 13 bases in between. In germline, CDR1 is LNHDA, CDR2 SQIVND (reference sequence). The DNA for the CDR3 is TGTGCCAGTAGGGCAAGTAGGGCTAACACCGGGGAGCTGTTTTTT. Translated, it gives CASRASRANTGELFF.

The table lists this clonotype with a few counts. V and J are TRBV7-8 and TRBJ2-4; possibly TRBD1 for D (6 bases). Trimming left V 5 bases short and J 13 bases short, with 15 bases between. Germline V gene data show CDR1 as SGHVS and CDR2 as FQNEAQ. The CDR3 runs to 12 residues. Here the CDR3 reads CASSLFRGQQYF. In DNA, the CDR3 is TGTGCCAGCAGCCTTTTCCGGGGACAACAGTACTTC. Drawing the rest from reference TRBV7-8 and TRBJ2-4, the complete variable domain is GAGVSQSPRYKVAKRGQDVALRCDPISGHVSLFWYQQALGQGPEFLTYFQNEAQLDKSGLPSDRFFAERPEGSVSTLKIQRTQQEDSAVYLCASSLFRGQQYFGAGTRLSVL.

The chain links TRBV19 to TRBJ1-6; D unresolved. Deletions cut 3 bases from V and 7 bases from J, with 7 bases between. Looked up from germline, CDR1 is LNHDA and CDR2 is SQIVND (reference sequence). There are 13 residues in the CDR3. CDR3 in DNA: TGTGCCAGTAGTATCTCGATAAATTCACCCCTCCACTTT. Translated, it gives CASSISINSPLHF. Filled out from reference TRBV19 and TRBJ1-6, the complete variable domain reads DGGITQSPKYLFRKEGQNVTLSCEQNLNHDAMYWYRQDPGQGLRLIYYSQIVNDFQKGDIAEGYSVSREKKESFPLTVTSAQKNPTAFYLCASSISINSPLHFGNGTRLTVT.

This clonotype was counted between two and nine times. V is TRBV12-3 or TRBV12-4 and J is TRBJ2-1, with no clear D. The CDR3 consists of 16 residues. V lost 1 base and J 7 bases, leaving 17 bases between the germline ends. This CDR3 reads CASSLEATRPANEQFF. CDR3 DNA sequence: TGTGCCAGCAGTTTAGAGGCTACCCGACCGGCAAATGAGCAGTTCTTC.

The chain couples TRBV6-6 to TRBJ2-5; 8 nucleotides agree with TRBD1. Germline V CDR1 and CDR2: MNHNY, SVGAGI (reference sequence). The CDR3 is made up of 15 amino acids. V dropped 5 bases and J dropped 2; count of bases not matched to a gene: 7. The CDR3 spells CASSVWTGWQETQYF. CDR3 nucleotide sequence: TGTGCCAGCAGTGTTTGGACAGGGTGGCAAGAGACCCAGTACTTC.

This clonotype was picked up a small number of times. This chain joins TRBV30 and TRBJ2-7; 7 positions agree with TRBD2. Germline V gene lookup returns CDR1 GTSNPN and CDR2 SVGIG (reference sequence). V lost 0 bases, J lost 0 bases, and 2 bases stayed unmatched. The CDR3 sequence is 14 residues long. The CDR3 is CAWSVGGYSYEQYF. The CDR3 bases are TGTGCCTGGAGTGTGGGAGGGTACTCCTACGAGCAGTACTTC.

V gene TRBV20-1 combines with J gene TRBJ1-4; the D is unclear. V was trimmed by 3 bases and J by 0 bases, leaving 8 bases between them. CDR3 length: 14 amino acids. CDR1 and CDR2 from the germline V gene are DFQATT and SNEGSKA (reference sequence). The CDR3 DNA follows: TGCAGTGCTAGCAAGGAGGCAACTAATGAAAAACTGTTTTTT. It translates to CSASKEATNEKLFF.

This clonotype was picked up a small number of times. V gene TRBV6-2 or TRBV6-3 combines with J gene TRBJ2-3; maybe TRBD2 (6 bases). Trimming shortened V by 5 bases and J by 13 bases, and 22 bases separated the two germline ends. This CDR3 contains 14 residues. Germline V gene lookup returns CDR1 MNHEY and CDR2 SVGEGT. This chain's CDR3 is CASSGPKSSASKYF. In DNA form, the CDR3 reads TGTGCCAGCAGTGGGCCCAAATCTAGCGCATCTAAGTATTTT.

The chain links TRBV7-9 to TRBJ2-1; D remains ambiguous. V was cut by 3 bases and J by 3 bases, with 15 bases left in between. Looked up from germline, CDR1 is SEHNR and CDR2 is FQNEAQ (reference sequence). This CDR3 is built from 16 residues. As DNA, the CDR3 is TGTGCCAGCAGCTTCCTTGATCACTTTGGCTACAATGAGCAGTTCTTC. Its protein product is CASSFLDHFGYNEQFF.

The CDR3 coding sequence is TGTGCCAGCACAGGGACTCGGAGCTCCTACAATGAGCAGTTCTTC. Its translation: CASTGTRSSYNEQFF. The rearrangement uses TRBV12-3 or TRBV12-4 and TRBJ2-1; tentative D call: TRBD2 (6 bases). The CDR3 covers 15 residues. The ends were cut back, 7 bases at V and 0 bases at J, with 13 bases in the middle.

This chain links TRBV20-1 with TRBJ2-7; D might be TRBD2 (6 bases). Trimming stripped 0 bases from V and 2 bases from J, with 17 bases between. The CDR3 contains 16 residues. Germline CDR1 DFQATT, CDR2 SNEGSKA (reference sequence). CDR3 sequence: CSARDFGGPRAYEQYF. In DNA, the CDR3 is TGCAGTGCTAGAGATTTCGGGGGACCTAGAGCCTACGAGCAGTACTTC.

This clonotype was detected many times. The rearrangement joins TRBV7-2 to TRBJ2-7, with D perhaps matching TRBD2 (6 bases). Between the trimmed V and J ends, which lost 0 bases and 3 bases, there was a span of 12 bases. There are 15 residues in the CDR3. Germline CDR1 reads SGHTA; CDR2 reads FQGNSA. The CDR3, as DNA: TGTGCCAGCAGCTTAGCCGCTAGCGACTACTACGAGCAGTACTTC. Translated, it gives CASSLAASDYYEQYF. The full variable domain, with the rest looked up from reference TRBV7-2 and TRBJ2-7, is GAGVSQSPSNKVTEKGKDVELRCDPISGHTALYWYRQSLGQGLEFLIYFQGNSAPDKSGLPSDRFSAERTGGSVSTLTIQRTQQEDSAVYLCASSLAASDYYEQYFGPGTRLTVT.

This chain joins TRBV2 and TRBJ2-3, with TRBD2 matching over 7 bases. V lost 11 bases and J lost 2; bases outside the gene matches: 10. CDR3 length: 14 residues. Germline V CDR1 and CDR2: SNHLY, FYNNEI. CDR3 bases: TGTGCCGCCAAGACTAGCAGCACCACAGATACGCAGTATTTT. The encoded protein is CAAKTSSTTDTQYF.

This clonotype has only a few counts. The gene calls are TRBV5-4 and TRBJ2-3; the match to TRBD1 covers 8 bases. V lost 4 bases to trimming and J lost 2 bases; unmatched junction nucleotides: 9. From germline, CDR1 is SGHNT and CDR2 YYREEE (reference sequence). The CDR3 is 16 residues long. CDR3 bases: TGTGCCAGCAGCCGGGACAGGATCCCATCCACAGATACGCAGTATTTT. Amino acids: CASSRDRIPSTDTQYF.

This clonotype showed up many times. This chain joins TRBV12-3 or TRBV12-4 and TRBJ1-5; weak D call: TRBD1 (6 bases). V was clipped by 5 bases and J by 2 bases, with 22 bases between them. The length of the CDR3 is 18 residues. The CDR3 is CASSRRDTGRLGNQPQHF. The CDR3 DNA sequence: TGTGCCAGCAGTCGCCGGGACACGGGAAGGCTAGGCAATCAGCCCCAGCATTTT.

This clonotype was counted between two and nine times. This chain's CDR3 is CATRDFYEQYF. As DNA, the CDR3 is TGTGCCACACGGGACTTCTACGAGCAGTACTTC. The chain employs TRBV27 and TRBJ2-7; the D gene is possibly TRBD2 (6 bases). The CDR3 runs 11 residues. V was shortened by 10 bases and J by 3 bases, with 10 bases between the two germline ends. CDR1 and CDR2 from the germline V gene are MNHEY and SMNVEV (reference sequence).

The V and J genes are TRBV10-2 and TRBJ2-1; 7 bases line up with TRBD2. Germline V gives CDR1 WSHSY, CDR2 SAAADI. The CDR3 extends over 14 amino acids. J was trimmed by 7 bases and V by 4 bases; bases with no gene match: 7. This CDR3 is CASSGRLAVNEQFF. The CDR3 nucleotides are TGCGCCAGCAGTGGAAGGCTAGCGGTAAATGAGCAGTTCTTC.